This T cell receptor (beta chain) came from a study of T cells in Graves' hyperthyroidism and ophthalmopathy. Points from the study as a whole: Ophthalmopathy and stable hyperthyroidism were separated by a 13 V-J model. Blood held most thyroid clonotypes expanded above 0.001 frequency.

This CDR3 is 17 amino acids long. V dropped 5 bases and J dropped 5; count of bases not matched to a gene: 13. Germline-derived CDR1 and CDR2 are SGHTA and FQGNSA. This clonotype was found many times. Its target is unknown. Amplified TCR beta CDR3 regions derived from RNA transcripts. Researchers ran a first-round RT-PCR on the TCR CDR3 using the HTBI primer set. TCRdb processed the multiplex PCR reads anew with MiXCR; each CDR3 protein has one entry. The sample records around 300,000 distinct CDR3 sequences, 14% being singletons. The authors deemed Graves' hyperthyroidism stable absent ophthalmopathy progression within 18 months. Not enrolled were patients with uncontrolled infection, other autoimmune disease, pregnancy or lactation.

The V call is TRBV7-2, the J call TRBJ2-1; 9 nucleotides align to TRBD2. Sequencing was performed on blood. The clonotype originates from a woman under 40 with Graves' hyperthyroidism. The CDR3 DNA reads as TGTGCCAGCAGCCCGAATACCGGGGGACTAGCCCACAATGAGCAGTTCTTC. Translating it yields CASSPNTGGLAHNEQFF.